The present T cell receptor beta chain was sequenced within a study of cytomegalovirus exposure and HLA in healthy donors. The primer mix had 60 Vbeta and 13 Jbeta primers. TCRdb keeps only in-frame clones here, not all; method: immunoSEQ multiplex PCR. The repertoire consists of under 100,000 clones, with 81% occurring once and the leading ten covering 4.2%. This CDR3 is 15 amino acids long. The V end was cut by 6 bases, the J end by 3 bases, with 15 bases between. The germline CDR1 and CDR2 sequences are LNHDA and SQIVND (reference sequence). Details on this clone: Within the sample, other DNA sequences also encode this same CDR3.

The chain recombines TRBV19 with TRBJ1-5, with D tentatively TRBD1 (6 bases). The clonotype comes from a woman between 70 and 85 years old in good health and CMV-seropositive. Sequencing was carried out using PBMCs. CDR3 sequence reads: CASRSAGGDNQPQHF. DNA for the CDR3: TGTGCCAGTAGATCCGCGGGGGGCGACAATCAGCCCCAGCATTTT.